This T cell receptor (beta chain) derives from a study of CD4 T cell repertoires in COVID-19. Per germline, CDR1 SNHLY and CDR2 FYNNEI. Trimming cost V 4 bases and J 9 bases, with 16 bases left between them. The CDR3 is made up of 14 amino acids. Clones were sequenced by immunoSEQ multiplex PCR, and TCRdb holds only the in-frame ones, with some missing. The sample consists of approximately 75,000 clones, 83% of them appearing once. This TCR was sampled from a human donor who had COVID-19. The material was CD4+ T cells from peripheral blood, obtained after recovery from COVID-19. The gene calls are TRBV2 and TRBJ2-1; D is unclear. The CDR3 coding sequence is TGTGCCAGCAGTGCGGTAATAGTAATCGGTGAGCAGTTCTTC. This gives the protein CASSAVIVIGEQFF.